The T cell receptor beta chain under discussion was sequenced for a study of blood T cell repertoires in COVID-19. Looking at the study overall: Acute and convalescent COVID-19 samples came from the United States, Italy and Spain.

Looked up from germline, CDR1 is MNHEY and CDR2 is SVGAGI. The CDR3 spans 15 residues. Trimming cost V 6 bases and J 0 bases; bases outside gene matches: 8. Sequencing was performed with immunoSEQ multiplex PCR; in TCRdb, only in-frame clones are kept and a portion is missing. Seen here are 130,000 or so clones, almost 90% observed once, and the top ten hold 1.5% to 1.7%. This clone appeared once. V usage is TRBV6-5 and J usage is TRBJ2-7; 7 bases agree with TRBD2. Sequenced input: peripheral blood. The clonotype was recovered from a woman aged 55-70 years with acute or convalescent COVID-19. This chain's CDR3 is CASRRGGGSSYEQYF. The CDR3 bases are TGTGCCAGCAGACGAGGCGGGGGTAGCTCCTACGAGCAGTACTTC.